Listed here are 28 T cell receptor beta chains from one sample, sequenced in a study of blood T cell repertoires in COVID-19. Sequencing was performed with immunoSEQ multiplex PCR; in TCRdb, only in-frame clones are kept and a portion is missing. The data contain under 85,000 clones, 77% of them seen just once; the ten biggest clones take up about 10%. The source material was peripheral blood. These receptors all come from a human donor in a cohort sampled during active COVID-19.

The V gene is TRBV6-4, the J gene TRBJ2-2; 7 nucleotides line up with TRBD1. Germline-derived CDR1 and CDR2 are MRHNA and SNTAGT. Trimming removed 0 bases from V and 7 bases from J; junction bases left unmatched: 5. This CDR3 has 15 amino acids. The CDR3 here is CASSDSSGDSGELFF. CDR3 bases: TGTGCCAGCAGTGACTCTTCCGGGGACAGCGGGGAGCTGTTTTTT.

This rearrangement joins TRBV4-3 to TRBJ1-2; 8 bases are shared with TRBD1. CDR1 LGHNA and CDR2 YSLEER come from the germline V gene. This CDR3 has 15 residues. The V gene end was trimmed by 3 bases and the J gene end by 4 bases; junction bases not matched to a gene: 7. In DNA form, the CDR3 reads TGCGCCAGCAGCCAGGTTAGAGACAGGGGCTATGGCTACACCTTC. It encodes CASSQVRDRGYGYTF.

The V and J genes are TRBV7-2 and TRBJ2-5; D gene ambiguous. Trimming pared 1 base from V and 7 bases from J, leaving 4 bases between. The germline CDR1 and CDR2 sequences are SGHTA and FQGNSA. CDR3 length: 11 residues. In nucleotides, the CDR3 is TGTGCCAGCAGCTTAGGCGGGACCCAGTACTTC. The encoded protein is CASSLGGTQYF.

CDR3 loop: CASSLSGTNEKLFF. The CDR3 nucleotides are TGTGCCAGCAGCTTATCGGGGACTAATGAAAAACTGTTTTTT. This chain uses TRBV7-2 with TRBJ1-4; D uncertain. Trimming took 2 bases from V and 2 from J, leaving 6 bases between them. The CDR3 is 14 residues long. Germline CDR1 and CDR2: SGHTA and FQGNSA.

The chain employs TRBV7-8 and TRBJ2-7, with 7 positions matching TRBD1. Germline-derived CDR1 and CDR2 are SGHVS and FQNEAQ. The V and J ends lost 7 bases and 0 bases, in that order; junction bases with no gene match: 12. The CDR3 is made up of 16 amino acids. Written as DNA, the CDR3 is TGTGCCAGCACCCGAGCCCCGGGACAGATCTCCTACGAGCAGTACTTC. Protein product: CASTRAPGQISYEQYF. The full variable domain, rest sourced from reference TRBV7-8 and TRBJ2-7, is GAGVSQSPRYKVAKRGQDVALRCDPISGHVSLFWYQQALGQGPEFLTYFQNEAQLDKSGLPSDRFFAERPEGSVSTLKIQRTQQEDSAVYLCASTRAPGQISYEQYFGPGTRLTVT.

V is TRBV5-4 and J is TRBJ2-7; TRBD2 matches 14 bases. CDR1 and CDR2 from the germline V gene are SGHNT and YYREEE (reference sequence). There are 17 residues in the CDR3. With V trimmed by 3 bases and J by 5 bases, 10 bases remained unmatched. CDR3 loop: CASSSTSGGARGHEQYF. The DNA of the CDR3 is TGTGCCAGCAGCTCGACTAGCGGGGGGGCCAGGGGGCACGAGCAGTACTTC. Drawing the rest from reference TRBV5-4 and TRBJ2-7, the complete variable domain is ETGVTQSPTHLIKTRGQQVTLRCSSQSGHNTVSWYQQALGQGPQFIFQYYREEENGRGNFPPRFSGLQFPNYSSELNVNALELDDSALYLCASSSTSGGARGHEQYFGPGTRLTVT.

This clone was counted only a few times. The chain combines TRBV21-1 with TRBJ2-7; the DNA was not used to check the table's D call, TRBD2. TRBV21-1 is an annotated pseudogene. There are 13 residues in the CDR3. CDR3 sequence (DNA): TGTGCCAGCATTGGGACTGGCTCCTACGAGCAGTACTTC. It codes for CASIGTGSYEQYF.

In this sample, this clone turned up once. This chain's CDR3 is CASSYSIEVGGNTIYF. The CDR3 region has the DNA TGTGCCAGCAGTTACTCGATAGAGGTTGGTGGAAACACCATATATTTT. V is TRBV6-2 or TRBV6-3 and J is TRBJ1-3; D remains ambiguous. The CDR3 totals 16 residues. Trimming took off 0 bases at V and 3 bases at J, with 12 bases between the two ends. Germline V CDR1 and CDR2: MNHEY, SVGEGT.

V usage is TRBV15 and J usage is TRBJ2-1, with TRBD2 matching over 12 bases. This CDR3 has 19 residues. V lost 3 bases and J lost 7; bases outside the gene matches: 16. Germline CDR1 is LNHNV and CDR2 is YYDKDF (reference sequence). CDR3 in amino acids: CATSSHSSSLAGGRNEQFF. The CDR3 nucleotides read TGTGCCACCAGCAGCCATAGCTCCTCCCTAGCGGGGGGGCGAAATGAGCAGTTCTTC.

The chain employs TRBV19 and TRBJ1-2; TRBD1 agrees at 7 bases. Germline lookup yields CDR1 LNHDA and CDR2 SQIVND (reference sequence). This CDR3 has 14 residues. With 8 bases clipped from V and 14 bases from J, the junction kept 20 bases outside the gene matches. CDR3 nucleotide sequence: TGTGCCAGTGGAAGATTAGGACAGGTCGGTCCGGTTACCTTC. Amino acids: CASGRLGQVGPVTF.

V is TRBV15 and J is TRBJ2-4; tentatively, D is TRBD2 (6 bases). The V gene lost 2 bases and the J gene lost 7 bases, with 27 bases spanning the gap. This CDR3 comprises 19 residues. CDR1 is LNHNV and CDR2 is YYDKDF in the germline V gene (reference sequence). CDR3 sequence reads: CATSRRFTGTQGSQNIQYF. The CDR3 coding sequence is TGTGCCACCAGCAGAAGATTCACCGGGACTCAAGGTTCACAGAACATTCAGTACTTC.

The chain's CDR3 is CASSYSRGRGEQYF. The CDR3 region has the DNA TGTGCCAGCAGTTACAGCAGGGGGCGCGGAGAGCAGTACTTC. The gene calls are TRBV6-5 and TRBJ2-7; 8 nucleotides align to TRBD1. The germline gives CDR1 MNHEY, CDR2 SVGAGI. The CDR3 spans 14 residues. V was pared by 2 bases and J by 7 bases, with 7 bases of the junction left unmatched.

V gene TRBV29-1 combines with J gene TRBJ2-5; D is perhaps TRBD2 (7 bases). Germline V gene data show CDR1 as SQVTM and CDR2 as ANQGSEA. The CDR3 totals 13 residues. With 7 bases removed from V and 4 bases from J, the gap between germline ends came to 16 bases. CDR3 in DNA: TGCAGCGCCGGGGGGCTCCCGAGAGAGACCCAGTACTTC. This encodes CSAGGLPRETQYF.

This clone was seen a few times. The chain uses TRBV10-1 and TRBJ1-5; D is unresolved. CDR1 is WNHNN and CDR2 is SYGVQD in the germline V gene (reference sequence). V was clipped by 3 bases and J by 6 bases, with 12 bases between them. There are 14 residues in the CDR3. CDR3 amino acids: CASSDGGIGQPQHF. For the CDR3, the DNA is TGCGCCAGCAGTGATGGAGGGATAGGTCAGCCCCAGCATTTT.

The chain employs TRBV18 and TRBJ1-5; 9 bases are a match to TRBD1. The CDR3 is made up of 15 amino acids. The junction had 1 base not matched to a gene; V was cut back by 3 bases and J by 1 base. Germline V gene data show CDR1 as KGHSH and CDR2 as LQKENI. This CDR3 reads CASSPGTGSNQPQHF. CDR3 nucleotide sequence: TGTGCCAGCTCACCCGGGACAGGGAGCAATCAGCCCCAGCATTTT.

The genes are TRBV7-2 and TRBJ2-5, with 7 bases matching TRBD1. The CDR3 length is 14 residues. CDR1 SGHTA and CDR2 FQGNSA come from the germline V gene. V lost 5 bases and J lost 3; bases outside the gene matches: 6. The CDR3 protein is CASSNRQGKETQYF. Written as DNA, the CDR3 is TGTGCCAGCAGCAACCGACAGGGTAAAGAGACCCAGTACTTC.

The CDR3 spells CASSRDQGNYGYTF. The CDR3 DNA is TGTGCCAGCTCACGAGATCAGGGGAACTATGGCTACACCTTC. The chain carries TRBV18 and TRBJ1-2, with TRBD1 as a possible D gene (6 bases). V dropped 4 bases and J dropped 2 bases, with 11 bases sitting between them. Germline assignment: CDR1 KGHSH and CDR2 LQKENI. The CDR3 totals 14 residues. The whole variable domain, remainder taken from reference TRBV18 and TRBJ1-2, is NAGVMQNPRHLVRRRGQEARLRCSPMKGHSHVYWYRQLPEEGLKFMVYLQKENIIDESGMPKERFSAEFPKEGPSILRIQQVVRGDSAAYFCASSRDQGNYGYTFGSGTRLTVV.

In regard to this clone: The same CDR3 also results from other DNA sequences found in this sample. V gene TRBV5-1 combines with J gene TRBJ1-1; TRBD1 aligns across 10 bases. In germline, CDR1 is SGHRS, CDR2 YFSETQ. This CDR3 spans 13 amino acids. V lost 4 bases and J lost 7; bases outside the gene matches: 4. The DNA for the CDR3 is TGCGCCAGCAGCCTAGGACAGGGGGTTGAAGCTTTCTTT. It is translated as CASSLGQGVEAFF.

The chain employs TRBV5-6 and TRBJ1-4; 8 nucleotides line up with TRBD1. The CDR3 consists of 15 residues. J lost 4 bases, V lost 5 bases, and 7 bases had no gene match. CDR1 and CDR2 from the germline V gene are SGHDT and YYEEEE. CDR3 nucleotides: TGTGCCAGCAGTTGGACAGGGAACTATAATGAAAAACTGTTTTTT. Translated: CASSWTGNYNEKLFF.

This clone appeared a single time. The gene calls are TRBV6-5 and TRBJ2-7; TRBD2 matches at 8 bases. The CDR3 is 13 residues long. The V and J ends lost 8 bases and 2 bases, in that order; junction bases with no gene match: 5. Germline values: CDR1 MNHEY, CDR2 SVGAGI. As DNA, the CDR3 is TGTGCCAGCGAGGGACTAGGTGCCTACGAGCAGTACTTC. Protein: CASEGLGAYEQYF.

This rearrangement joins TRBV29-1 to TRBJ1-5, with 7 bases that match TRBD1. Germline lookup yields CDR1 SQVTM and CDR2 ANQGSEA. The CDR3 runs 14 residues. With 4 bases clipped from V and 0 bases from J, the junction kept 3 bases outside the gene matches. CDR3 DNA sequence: TGCAGCGTTGCGGGGGACAGTAGCAATCAGCCCCAGCATTTT. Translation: CSVAGDSSNQPQHF. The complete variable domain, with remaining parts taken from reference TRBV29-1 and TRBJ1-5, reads SAVISQKPSRDICQRGTSLTIQCQVDSQVTMMFWYRQQPGQSLTLIATANQGSEATYESGFVIDKFPISRPNLTFSTLTVSNMSPEDSSIYLCSVAGDSSNQPQHFGDGTRLSIL.

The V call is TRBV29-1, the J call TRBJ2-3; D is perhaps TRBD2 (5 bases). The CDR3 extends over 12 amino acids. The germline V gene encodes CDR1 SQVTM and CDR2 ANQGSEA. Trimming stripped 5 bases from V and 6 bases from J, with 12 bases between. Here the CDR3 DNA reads TGCAGCGTTCCCCCGACGGGGGATACGCAGTATTTT. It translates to CSVPPTGDTQYF.

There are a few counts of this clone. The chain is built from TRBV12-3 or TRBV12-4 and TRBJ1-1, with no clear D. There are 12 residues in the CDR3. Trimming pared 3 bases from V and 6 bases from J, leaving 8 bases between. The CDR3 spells CASSLLRSEAFF. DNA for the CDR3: TGTGCCAGCAGTTTGTTGCGTTCTGAAGCTTTCTTT.

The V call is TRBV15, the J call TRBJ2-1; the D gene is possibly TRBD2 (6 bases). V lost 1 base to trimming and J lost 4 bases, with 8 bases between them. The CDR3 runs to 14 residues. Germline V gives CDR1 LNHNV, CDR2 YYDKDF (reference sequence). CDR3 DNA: TGTGCCACCAGCAGAGCGGGGGAGTACAATGAGCAGTTCTTC. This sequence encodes CATSRAGEYNEQFF.

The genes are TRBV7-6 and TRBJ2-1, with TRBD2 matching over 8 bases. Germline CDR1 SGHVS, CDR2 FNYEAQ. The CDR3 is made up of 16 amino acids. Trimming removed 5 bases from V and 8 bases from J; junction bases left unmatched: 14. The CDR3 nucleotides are TGTGCCAGCAGCCGCGGACAAGCGGGGGCCTGGGATGAGCAGTTCTTC. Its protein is CASSRGQAGAWDEQFF.

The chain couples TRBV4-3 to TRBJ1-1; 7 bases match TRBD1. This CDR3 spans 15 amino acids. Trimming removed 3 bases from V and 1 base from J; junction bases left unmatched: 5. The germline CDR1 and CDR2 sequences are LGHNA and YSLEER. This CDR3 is CASSQPGQRNTEAFF. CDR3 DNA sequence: TGCGCCAGCAGCCAGCCGGGACAGAGGAACACTGAAGCTTTCTTT.

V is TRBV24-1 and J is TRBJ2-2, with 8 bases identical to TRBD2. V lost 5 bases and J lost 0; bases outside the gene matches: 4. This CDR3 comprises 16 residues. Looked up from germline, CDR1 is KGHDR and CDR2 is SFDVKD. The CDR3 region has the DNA TGTGCCACCAGTGCCGTTAGCGGGGCGAACACCGGGGAGCTGTTTTTT. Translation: CATSAVSGANTGELFF.

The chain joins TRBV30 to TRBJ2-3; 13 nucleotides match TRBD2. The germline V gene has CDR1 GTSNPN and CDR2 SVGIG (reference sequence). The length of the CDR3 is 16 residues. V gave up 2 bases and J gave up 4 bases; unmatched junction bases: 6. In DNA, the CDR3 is TGTGCCTGGAGTCGTAGGACTAGCGGGGGATCAGATACGCAGTATTTT. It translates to CAWSRRTSGGSDTQYF.